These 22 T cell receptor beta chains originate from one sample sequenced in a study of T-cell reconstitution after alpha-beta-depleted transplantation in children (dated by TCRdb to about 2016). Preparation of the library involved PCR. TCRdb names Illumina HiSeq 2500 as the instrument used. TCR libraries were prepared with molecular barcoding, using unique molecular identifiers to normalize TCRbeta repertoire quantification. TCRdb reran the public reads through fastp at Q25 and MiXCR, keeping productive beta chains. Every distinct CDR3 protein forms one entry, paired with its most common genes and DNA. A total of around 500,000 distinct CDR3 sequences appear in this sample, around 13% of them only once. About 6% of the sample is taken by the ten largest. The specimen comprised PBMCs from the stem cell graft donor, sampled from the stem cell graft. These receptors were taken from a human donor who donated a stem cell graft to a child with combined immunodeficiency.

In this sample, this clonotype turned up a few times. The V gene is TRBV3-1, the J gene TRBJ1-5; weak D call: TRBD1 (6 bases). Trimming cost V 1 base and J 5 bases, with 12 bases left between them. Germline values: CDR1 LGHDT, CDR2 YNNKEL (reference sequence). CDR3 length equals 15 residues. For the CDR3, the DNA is TGTGCCAGCAGCCAAGGAGCAGGGGTCGATCAGCCCCAGCATTTT. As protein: CASSQGAGVDQPQHF.

The CDR3 loop reads CASSYGWAETQYF. The CDR3 bases are TGTGCCAGCAGTTACGGTTGGGCAGAGACCCAGTACTTC. This chain links TRBV6-5 with TRBJ2-5; D is undetermined. The CDR3 runs to 13 residues. Between the trimmed V and J ends, which lost 2 bases and 4 bases, there was a span of 8 bases. CDR1 MNHEY and CDR2 SVGAGI come from the germline V gene.

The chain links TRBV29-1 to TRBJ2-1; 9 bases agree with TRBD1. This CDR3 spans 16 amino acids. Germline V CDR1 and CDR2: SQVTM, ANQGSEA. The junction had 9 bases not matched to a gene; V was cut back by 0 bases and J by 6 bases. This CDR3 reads CSVEDLRTGDGNEQFF. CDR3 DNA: TGCAGCGTTGAAGATCTTAGGACAGGGGACGGCAATGAGCAGTTCTTC.

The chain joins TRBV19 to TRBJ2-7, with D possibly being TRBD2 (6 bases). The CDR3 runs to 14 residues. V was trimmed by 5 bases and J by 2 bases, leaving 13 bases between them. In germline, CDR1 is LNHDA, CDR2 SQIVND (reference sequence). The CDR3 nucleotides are TGTGCCAGTAGTGGAGGGCTTTGGACCTACGAGCAGTACTTC. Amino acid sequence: CASSGGLWTYEQYF. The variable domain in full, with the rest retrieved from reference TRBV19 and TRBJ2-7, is DGGITQSPKYLFRKEGQNVTLSCEQNLNHDAMYWYRQDPGQGLRLIYYSQIVNDFQKGDIAEGYSVSREKKESFPLTVTSAQKNPTAFYLCASSGGLWTYEQYFGPGTRLTVT.

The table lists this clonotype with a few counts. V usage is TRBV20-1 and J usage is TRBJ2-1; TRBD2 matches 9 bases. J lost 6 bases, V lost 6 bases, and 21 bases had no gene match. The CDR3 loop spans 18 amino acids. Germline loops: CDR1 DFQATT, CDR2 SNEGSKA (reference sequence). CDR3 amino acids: CSARGEAGGQPGFNEQFF. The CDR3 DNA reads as TGCAGTGCCCGGGGGGAAGCGGGAGGCCAACCCGGGTTCAATGAGCAGTTCTTC.

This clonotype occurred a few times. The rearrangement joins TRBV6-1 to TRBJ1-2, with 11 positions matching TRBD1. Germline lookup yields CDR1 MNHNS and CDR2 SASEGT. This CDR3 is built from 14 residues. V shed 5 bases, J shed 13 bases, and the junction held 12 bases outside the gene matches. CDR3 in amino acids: CASSPNRDRGSGTF. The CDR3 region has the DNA TGTGCCAGCAGTCCCAACCGGGACAGGGGGTCTGGCACCTTC.

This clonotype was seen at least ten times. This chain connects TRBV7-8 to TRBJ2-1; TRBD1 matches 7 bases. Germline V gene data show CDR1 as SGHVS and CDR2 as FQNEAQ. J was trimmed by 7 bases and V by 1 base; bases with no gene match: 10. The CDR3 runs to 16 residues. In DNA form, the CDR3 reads TGTGCCAGCAGCTTAGAGGGGGCTCTAGGTGGGAATGAGCAGTTCTTC. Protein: CASSLEGALGGNEQFF.

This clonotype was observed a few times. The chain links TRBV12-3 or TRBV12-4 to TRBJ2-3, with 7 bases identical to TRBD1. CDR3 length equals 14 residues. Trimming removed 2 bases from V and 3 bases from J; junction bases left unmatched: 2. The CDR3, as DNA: TGTGCCAGCAGTTTAATACAGGGGACAGATACGCAGTATTTT. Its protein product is CASSLIQGTDTQYF.

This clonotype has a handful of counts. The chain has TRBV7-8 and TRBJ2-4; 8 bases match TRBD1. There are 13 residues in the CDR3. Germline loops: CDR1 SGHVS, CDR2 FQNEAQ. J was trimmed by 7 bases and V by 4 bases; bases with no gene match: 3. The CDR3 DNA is TGTGCCAGCAGCTCTAGACAGGGGAACATTCAGTACTTC. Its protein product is CASSSRQGNIQYF.

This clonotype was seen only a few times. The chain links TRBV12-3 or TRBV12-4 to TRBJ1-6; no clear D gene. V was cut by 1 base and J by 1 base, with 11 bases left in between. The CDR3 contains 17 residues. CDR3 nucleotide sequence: TGTGCCAGCAGTTTAGGGCCAGGTCGGTCCTATAATTCACCCCTCCACTTT. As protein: CASSLGPGRSYNSPLHF.

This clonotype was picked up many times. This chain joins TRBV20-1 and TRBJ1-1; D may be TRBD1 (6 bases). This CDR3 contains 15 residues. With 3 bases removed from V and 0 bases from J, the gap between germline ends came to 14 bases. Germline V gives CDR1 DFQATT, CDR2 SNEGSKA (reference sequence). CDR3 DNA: TGCAGTGCTAGGGTGGGGGGGCGGATGAACACTGAAGCTTTCTTT. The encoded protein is CSARVGGRMNTEAFF.

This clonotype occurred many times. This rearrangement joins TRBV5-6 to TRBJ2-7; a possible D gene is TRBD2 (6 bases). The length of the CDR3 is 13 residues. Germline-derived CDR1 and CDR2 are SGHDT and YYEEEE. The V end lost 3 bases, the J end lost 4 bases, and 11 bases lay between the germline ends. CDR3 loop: CASSSTGRYEQYF. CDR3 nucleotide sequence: TGTGCCAGCAGCTCCACGGGGAGGTACGAGCAGTACTTC.

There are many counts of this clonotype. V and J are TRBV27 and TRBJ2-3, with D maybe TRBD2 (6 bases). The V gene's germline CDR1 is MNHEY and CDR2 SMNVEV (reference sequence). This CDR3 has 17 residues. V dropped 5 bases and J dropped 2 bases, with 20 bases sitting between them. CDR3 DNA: TGTGCCAGCAGTCCGTCACTCCTAGCGAGGAACACAGATACGCAGTATTTT. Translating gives CASSPSLLARNTDTQYF.

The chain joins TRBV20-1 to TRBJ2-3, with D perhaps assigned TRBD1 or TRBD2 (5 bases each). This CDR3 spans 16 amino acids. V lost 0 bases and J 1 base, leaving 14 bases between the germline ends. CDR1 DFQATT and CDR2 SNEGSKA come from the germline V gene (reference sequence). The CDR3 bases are TGCAGTGCTAGAGATGTAAGCTGGGGACGCACAGATACGCAGTATTTT. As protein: CSARDVSWGRTDTQYF.

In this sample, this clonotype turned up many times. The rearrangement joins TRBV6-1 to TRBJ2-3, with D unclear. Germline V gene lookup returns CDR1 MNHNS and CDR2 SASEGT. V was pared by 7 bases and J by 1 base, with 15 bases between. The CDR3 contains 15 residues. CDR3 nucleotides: TGTGCCAGCATGTCAGCTAGTTGGGGCACAGATACGCAGTATTTT. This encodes CASMSASWGTDTQYF.

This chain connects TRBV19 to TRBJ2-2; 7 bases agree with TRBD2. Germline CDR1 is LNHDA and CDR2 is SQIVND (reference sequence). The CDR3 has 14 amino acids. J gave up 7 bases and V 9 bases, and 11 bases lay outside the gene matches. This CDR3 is CASQRGGSGGELFF. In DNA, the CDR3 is TGTGCCAGCCAGCGGGGCGGGAGTGGCGGGGAGCTGTTTTTT.

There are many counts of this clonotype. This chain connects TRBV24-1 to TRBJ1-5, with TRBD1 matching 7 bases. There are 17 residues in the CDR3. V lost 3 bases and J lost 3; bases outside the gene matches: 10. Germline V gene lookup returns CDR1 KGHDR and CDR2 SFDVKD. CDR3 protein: CATSDGYRGPDNQPQHF. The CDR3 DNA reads TGTGCCACCAGTGATGGTTACAGGGGTCCGGACAATCAGCCCCAGCATTTT.

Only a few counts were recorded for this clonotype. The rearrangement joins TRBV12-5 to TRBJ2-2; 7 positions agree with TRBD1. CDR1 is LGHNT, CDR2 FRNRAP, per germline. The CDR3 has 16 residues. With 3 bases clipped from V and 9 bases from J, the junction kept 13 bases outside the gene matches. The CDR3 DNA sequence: TGTGCTAGTGGTTTCAGACAGGGTGATGGGCTCCGGGAGCTGTTTTTT. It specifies CASGFRQGDGLRELFF.

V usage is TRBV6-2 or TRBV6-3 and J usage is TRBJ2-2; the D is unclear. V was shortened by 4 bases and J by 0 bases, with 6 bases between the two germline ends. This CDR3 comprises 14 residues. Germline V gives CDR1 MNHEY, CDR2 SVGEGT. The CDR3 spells CASSWQANTGELFF. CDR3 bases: TGTGCCAGCAGTTGGCAAGCGAACACCGGGGAGCTGTTTTTT.

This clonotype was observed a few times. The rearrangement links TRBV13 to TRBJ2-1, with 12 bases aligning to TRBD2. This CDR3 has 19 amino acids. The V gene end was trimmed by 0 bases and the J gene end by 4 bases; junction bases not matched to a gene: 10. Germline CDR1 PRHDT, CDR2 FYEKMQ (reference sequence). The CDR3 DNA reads TGTGCCAGCAGCTTAGGCCGCCTGGCTAGCGGGAGGGTATACAATGAGCAGTTCTTC. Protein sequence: CASSLGRLASGRVYNEQFF.

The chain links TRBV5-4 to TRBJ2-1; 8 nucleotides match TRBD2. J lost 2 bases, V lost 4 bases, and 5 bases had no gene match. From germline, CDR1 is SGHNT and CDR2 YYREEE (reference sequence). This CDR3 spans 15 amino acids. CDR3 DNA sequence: TGTGCCAGCAGCCCCCGGGGGGGGCCCTACAATGAGCAGTTCTTC. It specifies CASSPRGGPYNEQFF.

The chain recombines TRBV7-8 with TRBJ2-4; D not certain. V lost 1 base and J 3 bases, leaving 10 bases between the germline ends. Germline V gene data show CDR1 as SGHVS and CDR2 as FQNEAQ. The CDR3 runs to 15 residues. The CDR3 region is CASSLGQIGKNIQYF. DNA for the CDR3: TGTGCCAGCAGCTTAGGCCAGATCGGCAAAAACATTCAGTACTTC.